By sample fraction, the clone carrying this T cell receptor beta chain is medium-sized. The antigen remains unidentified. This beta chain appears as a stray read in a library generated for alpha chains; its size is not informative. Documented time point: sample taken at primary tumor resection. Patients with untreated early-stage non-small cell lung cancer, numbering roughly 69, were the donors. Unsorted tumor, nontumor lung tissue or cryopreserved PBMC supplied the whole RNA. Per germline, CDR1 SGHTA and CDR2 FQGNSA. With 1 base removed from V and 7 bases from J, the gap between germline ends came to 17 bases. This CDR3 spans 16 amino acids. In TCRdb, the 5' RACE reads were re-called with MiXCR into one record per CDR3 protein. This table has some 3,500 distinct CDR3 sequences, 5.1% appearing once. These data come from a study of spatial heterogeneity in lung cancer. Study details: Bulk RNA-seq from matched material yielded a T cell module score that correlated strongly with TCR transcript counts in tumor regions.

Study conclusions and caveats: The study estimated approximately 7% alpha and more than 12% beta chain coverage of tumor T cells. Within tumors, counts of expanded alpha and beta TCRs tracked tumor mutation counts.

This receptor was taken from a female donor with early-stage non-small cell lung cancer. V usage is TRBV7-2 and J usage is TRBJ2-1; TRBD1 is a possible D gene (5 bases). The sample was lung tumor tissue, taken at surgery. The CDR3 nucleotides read TGTGCCAGCAGCTTAGTTCACAACCCACAGGTAAATGAGCAGTTCTTC. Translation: CASSLVHNPQVNEQFF. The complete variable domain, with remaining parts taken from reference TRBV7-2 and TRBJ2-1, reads GAGVSQSPSNKVTEKGKDVELRCDPISGHTALYWYRQSLGQGLEFLIYFQGNSAPDKSGLPSDRFSAERTGGSVSTLTIQRTQQEDSAVYLCASSLVHNPQVNEQFFGPGTRLTVL.